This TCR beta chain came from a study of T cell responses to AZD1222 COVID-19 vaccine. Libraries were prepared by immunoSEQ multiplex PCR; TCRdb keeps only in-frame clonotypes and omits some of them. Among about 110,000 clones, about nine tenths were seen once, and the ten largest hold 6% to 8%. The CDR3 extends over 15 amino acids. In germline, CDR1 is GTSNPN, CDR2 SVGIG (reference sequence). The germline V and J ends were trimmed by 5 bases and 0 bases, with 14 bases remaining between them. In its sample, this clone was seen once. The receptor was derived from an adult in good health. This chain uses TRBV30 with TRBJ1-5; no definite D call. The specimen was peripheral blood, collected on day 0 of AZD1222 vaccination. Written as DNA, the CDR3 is TGTGCCTGGTCTACTAAGCGGGCTAGCAATCAGCCCCAGCATTTT. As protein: CAWSTKRASNQPQHF.